Below, 16 T cell receptor beta chains from the same sample are listed, as sequenced in a study of early T cells in non-severe SARS-CoV-2 infection. TCRdb re-called the 5' RACE reads through MiXCR, storing one row per CDR3 protein. The data hold tens of thousands of distinct CDR3 sequences, with about 5.8% observed a single time. Sequenced material: whole blood. The receptor source for this set is an adult who was a healthcare worker with PCR-confirmed SARS-CoV-2 infection or an uninfected control (not recorded which).

This clonotype has just a few counts. CDR3 amino acids: CASSPVVSGSNPDTQYF. The DNA of the CDR3 is TGTGCCAGCTCACCAGTCGTTAGCGGGAGTAACCCAGATACGCAGTATTTT. J is TRBJ2-3 and V is TRBV18; 9 nucleotides agree with TRBD2. V was clipped by 2 bases and J by 4 bases; unmatched bases: 10. This CDR3 spans 17 amino acids. From germline, CDR1 is KGHSH and CDR2 LQKENI. Full variable domain (remainder filled in from reference TRBV18 and TRBJ2-3): NAGVMQNPRHLVRRRGQEARLRCSPMKGHSHVYWYRQLPEEGLKFMVYLQKENIIDESGMPKERFSAEFPKEGPSILRIQQVVRGDSAAYFCASSPVVSGSNPDTQYFGPGTRLTVL.

The V and J genes are TRBV24-1 and TRBJ1-5; no definite D call. This CDR3 contains 13 residues. The V gene lost 5 bases and the J gene lost 5 bases, with 9 bases spanning the gap. Germline V gene sequence: CDR1 KGHDR, CDR2 SFDVKD. The DNA of the CDR3 is TGTGCCACCAGTGCCAGATTTGATCAGCCCCAGCATTTT. This translates into CATSARFDQPQHF.

This clonotype was counted at least ten times. The chain has TRBV4-2 and TRBJ2-1; tentative D call: TRBD2 (6 bases). This CDR3 is 15 amino acids long. The V gene's germline CDR1 is LGHNA and CDR2 YNFKEQ. V lost 0 bases, J lost 3 bases, and 9 bases lay in between. CDR3 DNA sequence: TGTGCCAGCAGCCAAGAGTGGGGGGTCTACAATGAGCAGTTCTTC. Its protein is CASSQEWGVYNEQFF.

The chain has TRBV5-1 and TRBJ2-1; TRBD1 is a possible D gene (5 bases). The germline V and J ends were trimmed by 0 bases and 1 base, with 8 bases remaining between them. Germline CDR1 is SGHRS and CDR2 is YFSETQ. The CDR3 runs to 15 residues. CDR3 in DNA: TGCGCCAGCAGCTTGGTTACAGGTTCCTACAATGAGCAGTTCTTC. This sequence encodes CASSLVTGSYNEQFF.

By sample share, this clonotype is medium-sized. The chain recombines TRBV12-3 or TRBV12-4 with TRBJ2-7; 14 bases fit TRBD2. The V gene end was trimmed by 5 bases and the J gene end by 7 bases; junction bases not matched to a gene: 7. The CDR3 contains 15 residues. The CDR3 here is CASSGLAGGIGEQYF. The CDR3 DNA reads as TGTGCCAGCAGTGGACTAGCGGGAGGTATTGGGGAGCAGTACTTC.

This clonotype was recorded at least ten times. The rearrangement uses TRBV19 and TRBJ2-1; D is unclear. CDR3 size: 13 residues. The ends were cut back, 1 base at V and 6 bases at J, with 7 bases in the middle. In germline, CDR1 is LNHDA, CDR2 SQIVND (reference sequence). In DNA form, the CDR3 reads TGTGCCAGTAGTATAGTTAGTTTCAATGAGCAGTTCTTC. Residues: CASSIVSFNEQFF.

The sample holds many counts of this clonotype. The J gene is TRBJ2-1, the V gene TRBV24-1, with 8 bases lining up with TRBD2. In germline, CDR1 is KGHDR, CDR2 SFDVKD. J lost 9 bases, V lost 3 bases, and 9 bases had no gene match. The CDR3 extends over 15 amino acids. CDR3 amino acids: CATSDLAGRGVEQFF. CDR3 nucleotide sequence: TGTGCCACCAGTGATCTAGCGGGCCGTGGTGTTGAGCAGTTCTTC.

This clonotype was observed many times. J is TRBJ2-2 and V is TRBV4-3; D possibly matches TRBD1 or TRBD2 (5 bases each). The V gene lost 1 base and the J gene lost 7 bases, with 19 bases spanning the gap. Germline-derived CDR1 and CDR2 are LGHNA and YSLEER. The CDR3 sequence is 17 residues long. CDR3 nucleotide sequence: TGCGCCAGCAGCCAAGTGTTAGGGACCCCACCGTACGGGGAGCTGTTTTTT. The encoded protein is CASSQVLGTPPYGELFF.

The rearrangement uses TRBV5-1 and TRBJ2-3, with D possibly matching TRBD1 (5 bases). Deletions cut 2 bases from V and 0 bases from J, with 10 bases between. CDR1 SGHRS and CDR2 YFSETQ come from the germline V gene. This CDR3 spans 15 amino acids. In nucleotides, the CDR3 is TGCGCCAGCAGCTTAGGGGCATCTAGCACAGATACGCAGTATTTT. As protein: CASSLGASSTDTQYF.

This clonotype has a handful of counts. The gene calls are TRBV30 and TRBJ2-4; either TRBD1 or TRBD2 may supply D (5 bases each). CDR1 is GTSNPN and CDR2 is SVGIG in the germline V gene (reference sequence). This CDR3 is 17 amino acids long. Trimming left V 0 bases short and J 0 bases short, with 15 bases between. CDR3: CAWSVPGPLLAKNIQYF. The CDR3 nucleotides are TGTGCCTGGAGTGTACCGGGACCTCTCCTAGCCAAAAACATTCAGTACTTC.

This clonotype appeared many times. The chain is built from TRBV20-1 and TRBJ1-1, with 8 bases identical to TRBD1. This CDR3 has 14 amino acids. The germline gives CDR1 DFQATT, CDR2 SNEGSKA (reference sequence). The V segment lost 5 bases and the J segment 3 bases; nucleotides outside the gene matches: 8. The CDR3 nucleotides are TGCAGTGCTCCCCTAGGACAGGGATACACTGAAGCTTTCTTT. It encodes CSAPLGQGYTEAFF.

This clonotype came up a few times. The chain uses TRBV6-6 and TRBJ2-6; D ambiguous. Trimming removed 6 bases from V and 0 bases from J, with 12 bases in between. Germline CDR1 MNHNY, CDR2 SVGAGI (reference sequence). The length of the CDR3 is 16 residues. CDR3 sequence: CASRDPTGSGANVLTF. CDR3 bases: TGTGCCAGCAGGGACCCCACTGGCTCTGGGGCCAACGTCCTGACTTTC.

This clonotype was seen repeatedly, ten times or more. The rearrangement links TRBV9 to TRBJ2-3, with D possibly matching TRBD2 (5 bases). V was clipped by 7 bases and J by 2 bases, with 14 bases between them. CDR1 is SGDLS, CDR2 YYNGEE, per germline. This CDR3 is 14 amino acids long. CDR3 residues: CASALSGSTDTQYF. The CDR3 DNA is TGTGCCAGCGCCCTGTCGGGGTCCACAGATACGCAGTATTTT.

This clonotype was observed at least ten times. The chain carries TRBV30 and TRBJ1-5; unclear D gene. The CDR3 extends over 12 amino acids. Germline V CDR1 and CDR2: GTSNPN, SVGIG (reference sequence). The germline V and J ends were trimmed by 0 bases and 8 bases, with 8 bases remaining between them. CDR3 in amino acids: CAWSVPGKPQHF. The CDR3 nucleotides are TGTGCCTGGAGTGTACCCGGGAAGCCCCAGCATTTT.

The sample holds a few counts of this clonotype. J is TRBJ2-7 and V is TRBV20-1; 11 nucleotides match TRBD2. Germline V gives CDR1 DFQATT, CDR2 SNEGSKA (reference sequence). CDR3 length: 14 amino acids. With 3 bases clipped from V and 8 bases from J, the junction kept 9 bases outside the gene matches. The CDR3 loop is CSARGSGRARQQYF. The CDR3 DNA is TGCAGTGCTAGGGGTAGCGGGAGGGCACGCCAGCAGTACTTC.

This clonotype was seen ten or more times. This chain links TRBV28 with TRBJ1-6; 8 bases are a match to TRBD1. Per the germline V gene, CDR1 is MDHEN and CDR2 is SYDVKM. There are 15 residues in the CDR3. Trimming removed 5 bases from V and 3 bases from J; junction bases left unmatched: 3. Here the CDR3 reads CASSHGQGYNSPLHF. CDR3 bases: TGTGCCAGCAGTCACGGACAGGGCTATAATTCACCCCTCCACTTT.